These 14 T cell receptor beta chains were all obtained from the same sample, sequenced in a study of T cells after posttransplantation cyclophosphamide. Control samples came 1 year after myeloablative marrow transplants with methotrexate plus calcineurin inhibitor. Produced via immunoSEQ multiplex PCR; TCRdb's table is partial and in-frame only. The table shows around 4,900 clones, with more than 65% occurring only once. Here the sequenced sample was PBMCs, taken after an allogeneic stem cell transplant with a calcineurin inhibitor and methotrexate. The receptors derive from a male patient aged 35-50 years who received an allogeneic stem cell transplant from an unrelated donor, was CMV-positive, and had chronic GVHD only. Some T cells may be transferred from the graft donor.

The rearrangement links TRBV30 to TRBJ1-5; 7 bases agree with TRBD1. The CDR3 runs to 13 residues. J gave up 5 bases and V 2 bases, and 3 bases lay outside the gene matches. Per the germline V gene, CDR1 is GTSNPN and CDR2 is SVGIG (reference sequence). CDR3 DNA: TGTGCCTGGAGTCCAGACAGGGATCAGCCCCAGCATTTT. Amino acid sequence: CAWSPDRDQPQHF.

This clone was counted only a few times. The chain carries TRBV10-3 and TRBJ1-5; D unclear. Germline-derived CDR1 and CDR2 are ENHRY and SYGVKD. The CDR3 contains 13 residues. Trimming took off 3 bases at V and 7 bases at J, with 10 bases between the two ends. The CDR3 DNA sequence: TGTGCCATCAGTGAAGAGGAAGGACAGCCCCAGCATTTT. Its protein is CAISEEEGQPQHF.

The chain carries TRBV18 and TRBJ1-5; TRBD1 matches 8 bases. Trimming at V came to 4 bases and at J to 3 bases, leaving 5 bases not matched to a gene. Looked up from germline, CDR1 is KGHSH and CDR2 is LQKENI. The CDR3 is made up of 15 amino acids. The CDR3 bases are TGTGCCAGCTCACGGGGGACAGGCGTCAATCAGCCCCAGCATTTT. Protein: CASSRGTGVNQPQHF. The full variable domain, in which reference TRBV18 and TRBJ1-5 provide the parts outside the CDR3, is NAGVMQNPRHLVRRRGQEARLRCSPMKGHSHVYWYRQLPEEGLKFMVYLQKENIIDESGMPKERFSAEFPKEGPSILRIQQVVRGDSAAYFCASSRGTGVNQPQHFGDGTRLSIL.

The V call is TRBV14, the J call TRBJ1-2; unclear D gene. CDR1 is SGHDN and CDR2 is FVKESK in the germline V gene. The CDR3 has 13 residues. V lost 0 bases, J lost 6 bases, and 8 bases lay in between. CDR3 nucleotide sequence: TGTGCCAGCAGCCAAGATCGACAAAATGGCTACACCTTC. This codes for CASSQDRQNGYTF.

CDR3 in DNA: TGCGCCAGCAGCCAAGACCGGAGCGGGAGCACCGGGTACGAGCAGTACTTC. Amino acids: CASSQDRSGSTGYEQYF. V and J are TRBV4-1 and TRBJ2-7; TRBD2 matches 8 bases. CDR1 MGHRA and CDR2 YSYEKL come from the germline V gene. V trimming: 0 bases; J trimming: 4 bases; junction bases outside the gene matches: 11. CDR3 length equals 17 residues.

The chain is built from TRBV27 and TRBJ2-3; D is ambiguous. CDR1 is MNHEY and CDR2 is SMNVEV in the germline V gene (reference sequence). The CDR3 is 13 amino acids. Between the trimmed V and J ends, which lost 4 bases and 1 base, there was a span of 6 bases. The CDR3 loop reads CASSWAGTDTQYF. The DNA of the CDR3 is TGTGCCAGCAGTTGGGCAGGCACAGATACGCAGTATTTT.

The V and J genes are TRBV5-4 and TRBJ1-1; weak D call: TRBD1 (6 bases). With 0 bases removed from V and 11 bases from J, the gap between germline ends came to 14 bases. CDR3 length equals 13 residues. The germline CDR1 and CDR2 sequences are SGHNT and YYREEE (reference sequence). CDR3 sequence (DNA): TGTGCCAGCAGCTTGGGAGTACAGGGTCCGGCTTTCTTT. Translated, it gives CASSLGVQGPAFF.

The V and J genes are TRBV2 and TRBJ2-7; 9 nucleotides line up with TRBD1. Trimming cost V 6 bases and J 3 bases; bases outside gene matches: 6. Per germline, CDR1 SNHLY and CDR2 FYNNEI. The CDR3 sequence is 14 residues long. The CDR3 coding sequence is TGTGCCAGCAGCCCCGGGACAGGGAACTACGAGCAGTACTTC. Amino acid sequence: CASSPGTGNYEQYF.

This clone is deemed medium-sized (0.01 to 0.1%). This rearrangement joins TRBV20-1 to TRBJ2-7, with D uncertain. The CDR3 is 11 residues long. CDR1 is DFQATT, CDR2 SNEGSKA, per germline (reference sequence). V lost 7 bases to trimming and J lost 2 bases, with 9 bases between them. The CDR3 DNA reads as TGCAGTGTCGTTGACACCTACGAGCAGTACTTC. This sequence encodes CSVVDTYEQYF.

The CDR3 loop reads CASSQVGQALSYNSPLHF. In DNA, the CDR3 is TGCGCCAGCAGCCAAGTGGGGCAAGCCCTCTCCTATAATTCACCCCTCCACTTT. The genes are TRBV4-1 and TRBJ1-6; TRBD1 is a possible D gene (5 bases). V dropped 1 base and J dropped 0 bases, with 13 bases sitting between them. This CDR3 has 18 residues. Germline CDR1 and CDR2: MGHRA and YSYEKL.

This chain connects TRBV6-5 to TRBJ2-5, with 8 bases matching TRBD2. The CDR3 is made up of 16 amino acids. CDR1 and CDR2 (germline): MNHEY, SVGAGI. Trimming at V came to 4 bases and at J to 5 bases, leaving 12 bases not matched to a gene. The CDR3 region is CASSLAGQLLRETQYF. The CDR3, as DNA: TGTGCCAGCAGTTTAGCGGGACAACTTCTAAGGGAGACCCAGTACTTC.

This chain uses TRBV27 with TRBJ2-5, with 9 bases aligning to TRBD1. CDR3 size: 16 residues. Germline values: CDR1 MNHEY, CDR2 SMNVEV (reference sequence). V gave up 2 bases and J gave up 1 base; unmatched junction bases: 5. This CDR3 reads CASSLPGQGTQETQYF. CDR3 DNA: TGTGCCAGCAGTTTACCTGGACAGGGGACCCAAGAGACCCAGTACTTC.

This clone appeared once. The V call is TRBV27, the J call TRBJ2-7; tentative D call: TRBD1 (5 bases). This CDR3 region has 16 residues. Trimming took off 8 bases at V and 0 bases at J, with 20 bases between the two ends. The V gene's germline CDR1 is MNHEY and CDR2 SMNVEV (reference sequence). The CDR3 DNA follows: TGTGCCAGCTCTGGGGCCCCGGGCCGAGACTCCTACGAGCAGTACTTC. As protein: CASSGAPGRDSYEQYF.

The chain employs TRBV5-1 and TRBJ2-1; D call uncertain. V was cut by 4 bases and J by 0 bases, with 11 bases left in between. In germline, CDR1 is SGHRS, CDR2 YFSETQ. The CDR3 is 15 amino acids. The CDR3 loop is CASSGGPSSYNEQFF. The CDR3 DNA reads as TGCGCCAGCAGCGGCGGCCCGAGCTCCTACAATGAGCAGTTCTTC.